The sequence of this T cell receptor (beta chain) was determined in a study of blood T cells in healthy people across ages. Findings and limits, study-wide: Estimates of diversity drawn from one million T cells were considered underestimates.

The length of the CDR3 is 13 residues. V was trimmed by 4 bases and J by 8 bases, leaving 15 bases between them. Germline lookup yields CDR1 SGHRS and CDR2 YFSETQ. This clonotype was detected ten times or more. What it recognizes is unknown. It was with a sample-barcoded 5' primer and a J-beta primer mix that a second PCR of about 7 to 12 cycles was run. TCRdb re-called the 5' RACE reads with MiXCR, one entry per CDR3 protein. The sample shows 450,000 to 700,000 distinct CDR3 sequences, approximately 25% of them seen only once. Sequencing input: blood. The V gene is TRBV5-1, the J gene TRBJ1-2; weak D call: TRBD1 (6 bases). The receptor comes from a woman aged 70-85 years in good health. The CDR3 bases are TGCGCCAGCAGCGCGACAGGCCCTGGGGGCTACACCTTC. It yields the protein CASSATGPGGYTF. Full variable domain (rest looked up from reference TRBV5-1 and TRBJ1-2): KAGVTQTPRYLIKTRGQQVTLSCSPISGHRSVSWYQQTPGQGLQFLFEYFSETQRNKGNFPGRFSGRQFSNSRSEMNVSTLELGDSALYLCASSATGPGGYTFGSGTRLTVV.